This T cell receptor (beta chain) was profiled in a study of blood T cell repertoires in COVID-19. Study details: Sites across the United States, Italy and Spain contributed samples from acute and convalescent COVID-19. In each case, the material was cDNA or gDNA derived from T cells, B-cell-depleted T cells, or PBMCs.

Original methodology: Nucleated cell counts were estimated from reference gene primer amplification. Generated by immunoSEQ multiplex PCR, the TCRdb table keeps only in-frame clones and is missing some. V and J calls and clone size are as listed in that table; D and trimming were resolved from the DNA. The sample shows some 200,000 clones, 84% of them seen only once. The CDR3 is made up of 15 amino acids. The V end lost 8 bases, the J end lost 2 bases, and 19 bases lay between the germline ends. Per germline, CDR1 MNHEY and CDR2 SVGAGI. The chain has TRBV6-5 and TRBJ2-7; the D is unclear. Sequencing used peripheral blood. This clonotype originated in a man aged 30-40 years with active or convalescent COVID-19. CDR3 region: CASRETDLDPYEQYF. CDR3 bases: TGTGCCAGCCGAGAGACCGACTTGGATCCCTACGAGCAGTACTTC.